These 20 T cell receptor beta chains were all obtained from the same sample, sequenced in a study of regulatory T cells in long-lasting Graves disease. Assembly of TCR beta libraries relied on iRepertoire HTBI primers together with Arm-PCR of CDR3 regions. TCRdb passed the multiplex PCR reads through MiXCR, listing each CDR3 protein once. The sample contains about 540,000 distinct CDR3 sequences, roughly 14% of which appear only once. Time point reported: newly diagnosed GD, antithyroid drugs for less than 3 months. TCR sequences were obtained from RNA taken from PBMCs. The same sample was also used in a study of T cells in Graves' hyperthyroidism and ophthalmopathy.

The sample was peripheral blood mononuclear cells (PBMCs), taken at new diagnosis, from a patient treated with antithyroid drugs. The receptors were gathered from a man aged 25-45 years with Graves disease.

To note about this clonotype: A single base is all that separates this from a far larger clone, so a read error is likely. The chain employs TRBV7-3 and TRBJ2-7; a weak D match, TRBD1 (5 bases). Looked up from germline, CDR1 is SGHTA and CDR2 is FQGTGA. V was trimmed by 4 bases and J by 6 bases, leaving 16 bases between them. The CDR3 spans 14 residues. For the CDR3, the DNA is TGTGCCAGCAGCTCGACGACCCAGGGCTCCGAGCAGTACTTC. Translating gives CASSSTTQGSEQYF.

The rearrangement uses TRBV19 and TRBJ1-5; TRBD1 might be the D (5 bases). The CDR3 has 18 residues. The germline gives CDR1 LNHDA, CDR2 SQIVND (reference sequence). The V gene lost 0 bases and the J gene lost 0 bases, with 15 bases spanning the gap. The CDR3 loop is CASSIDRGTPVSNQPQHF. For the CDR3, the DNA is TGTGCCAGTAGTATAGATCGAGGGACGCCAGTTAGCAATCAGCCCCAGCATTTT.

This clonotype was seen many times. This chain links TRBV2 with TRBJ2-7; 8 bases match TRBD2. This CDR3 is 15 amino acids long. The germline V gene encodes CDR1 SNHLY and CDR2 FYNNEI. V shed 8 bases, J shed 0 bases, and the junction held 9 bases outside the gene matches. The CDR3 sequence is CASGELAVRSYEQYF. Written as DNA, the CDR3 is TGTGCCAGCGGGGAACTAGCGGTCCGCTCCTACGAGCAGTACTTC.

This clonotype was counted at least ten times. The CDR3 DNA reads TGTGCCACCTCCCCGGGGGGAGGGAACCAGCCCCAGCATTTT. Protein: CATSPGGGNQPQHF. The rearrangement links TRBV28 to TRBJ1-5, with D perhaps matching TRBD1 (5 bases). V dropped 10 bases and J dropped 7 bases, with 20 bases sitting between them. CDR1 and CDR2 from the germline V gene are MDHEN and SYDVKM. The CDR3 spans 14 residues.

The chain combines TRBV3-1 with TRBJ2-1; 7 bases are a match to TRBD2. Germline V gene data show CDR1 as LGHDT and CDR2 as YNNKEL (reference sequence). V was clipped by 3 bases and J by 5 bases; unmatched bases: 10. The CDR3 runs 16 residues. CDR3 bases: TGTGCCAGCAGCCACCTCCCGGGACTACCCGACAATGAGCAGTTCTTC. Its translation: CASSHLPGLPDNEQFF.

This clonotype was seen a handful of times. V usage is TRBV6-1 and J usage is TRBJ2-1; 7 bases are a match to TRBD2. J lost 3 bases, V lost 5 bases, and 13 bases had no gene match. Germline CDR1 is MNHNS and CDR2 is SASEGT. This CDR3 contains 17 residues. The CDR3 is CASSPRWSGINYNEQFF. DNA of the CDR3: TGTGCCAGCAGTCCCCGTTGGAGCGGGATTAACTACAATGAGCAGTTCTTC.

The chain combines TRBV12-3 or TRBV12-4 with TRBJ1-5; no clear D. This CDR3 is built from 15 residues. The V end lost 3 bases, the J end lost 1 base, and 10 bases lay between the germline ends. In DNA, the CDR3 is TGTGCCAGCAGTTTGAAAACGGCGAGCAATCAGCCCCAGCATTTT. It translates to CASSLKTASNQPQHF.

This clonotype has ten or more counts. The chain uses TRBV7-9 and TRBJ2-3, with 7 bases that match TRBD2. There are 16 residues in the CDR3. J gave up 3 bases and V 3 bases, and 9 bases lay outside the gene matches. CDR1 and CDR2 (germline): SEHNR, FQNEAQ (reference sequence). CDR3 protein: CASSFIASGSTDTQYF. The CDR3 coding sequence is TGTGCCAGCAGCTTTATCGCTAGCGGTTCTACAGATACGCAGTATTTT. Filled out from reference TRBV7-9 and TRBJ2-3, the complete variable domain reads DTGVSQNPRHKITKRGQNVTFRCDPISEHNRLYWYRQTLGQGPEFLTYFQNEAQLEKSRLLSDRFSAERPKGSFSTLEIQRTEQGDSAMYLCASSFIASGSTDTQYFGPGTRLTVL.

This clonotype was recorded a few times. This chain connects TRBV3-1 to TRBJ1-4, with a possible D match to TRBD1 (6 bases). The CDR3 extends over 15 amino acids. Trimming pared 3 bases from V and 8 bases from J, leaving 16 bases between. Germline values: CDR1 LGHDT, CDR2 YNNKEL (reference sequence). In nucleotides, the CDR3 is TGTGCCAGCAGCCATCTACAGGGTGGAGGCGAAAAACTGTTTTTT. It encodes CASSHLQGGGEKLFF. The variable domain in full, completed from reference TRBV3-1 and TRBJ1-4, reads DTAVSQTPKYLVTQMGNDKSIKCEQNLGHDTMYWYKQDSKKFLKIMFSYNNKELIINETVPNRFSPKSPDKAHLNLHINSLELGDSAVYFCASSHLQGGGEKLFFGSGTQLSVL.

This clonotype was observed a few times. At one boundary the junction diverges from the germline segment, which might be a read error. The genes are TRBV7-7 and TRBJ2-5; TRBD2 agrees at 7 bases. This CDR3 contains 16 residues. Germline CDR1 SSHAT, CDR2 FNYEAQ (reference sequence). DNA of the CDR3: TGTGCTAGCAGCTTAATCGGGGCTAGCGGCTCTGAGACCCAGTACTTC. Translating gives CASSLIGASGSETQYF. Full variable domain (missing parts from reference TRBV7-7 and TRBJ2-5): GAGVSQSPRYKVTKRGQDVTLRCDPISSHATLYWYQQALGQGPEFLTYFNYEAQPDKSGLPSDRFSAERPEGSISTLTIQRTEQRDSAMYRCASSLIGASGSETQYFGPGTRLLVL.

In this sample, this clonotype turned up many times. The chain uses TRBV27 and TRBJ1-4; D not resolved. V lost 2 bases and J 11 bases, leaving 12 bases between the germline ends. Germline CDR1 is MNHEY and CDR2 is SMNVEV (reference sequence). This CDR3 spans 13 amino acids. As DNA, the CDR3 is TGTGCCAGCAGTTTAGAACTGGGCTATAAACTGTTTTTT. It is translated as CASSLELGYKLFF.

As for this clonotype: Since a much larger clone is just one base distant, this may be a read error. Written as DNA, the CDR3 is TGCAGCGCAGCAGGCGGCAGGGGGCGCGAAAAACTGTTTTTT. Amino acids: CSAAGGRGREKLFF. The V gene is TRBV29-1, the J gene TRBJ1-4, with 8 bases lining up with TRBD1. Germline-derived CDR1 and CDR2 are SQVTM and ANQGSEA. V shed 7 bases and J 8 bases; nucleotides not matched to a gene: 12. The CDR3 contains 14 residues.

This clonotype came up many times. The junction departs from germline at one end; a sequencing error may be responsible. This sequence joins TRBV20-1 and TRBJ1-1; 8 nucleotides align to TRBD1. The CDR3 spans 14 residues. In germline, CDR1 is DFQATT, CDR2 SNEGSKA (reference sequence). CDR3 coding DNA: TGCAGTGCCAGAGAGGGGACAGGACGCACTGAAGCTTTCTTT. Protein product: CSAREGTGRTEAFF.

This clonotype was seen many times. This chain uses TRBV10-3 with TRBJ1-1; D is unclear. Germline V gene lookup returns CDR1 ENHRY and CDR2 SYGVKD. The CDR3 is 13 residues long. Trimming shortened V by 7 bases and J by 1 base, and 10 bases separated the two germline ends. CDR3 sequence (DNA): TGTGCCATCAAGTGGGGAGAGAACACTGAAGCTTTCTTT. Amino acid sequence: CAIKWGENTEAFF.

This clonotype was seen ten or more times. An end of the junction does not agree with germline; a read error may underlie this. This sequence joins TRBV7-7 and TRBJ1-5, with 7 nucleotides matching TRBD1. Germline V gene lookup returns CDR1 SSHAT and CDR2 FNYEAQ (reference sequence). CDR3 length: 14 residues. The CDR3 loop is CASSRDSANQPQHF. DNA of the CDR3: TGTGCTAGCAGCCGGGACAGTGCCAATCAGCCCCAGCATTTT.

This clonotype was recorded a few times. V is TRBV10-3 and J is TRBJ2-2, with a tentative D call TRBD1 (5 bases). Germline lookup yields CDR1 ENHRY and CDR2 SYGVKD. This CDR3 region has 14 residues. V was pared by 7 bases and J by 2 bases, with 11 bases between. The CDR3 nucleotides are TGTGCCATCACGCCCAGGGAAAACACCGGGGAGCTGTTTTTT. Its translation is CAITPRENTGELFF.

Ten or more counts support this clonotype. The chain links TRBV12-3 or TRBV12-4 to TRBJ2-2, with a weak D call TRBD1 (5 bases). The CDR3 extends over 15 amino acids. The germline V and J ends were trimmed by 5 bases and 1 base, with 11 bases remaining between them. CDR3 in amino acids: CASSPTGLNTGELFF. The DNA of the CDR3 is TGTGCCAGCAGTCCAACAGGTTTGAACACCGGGGAGCTGTTTTTT.

In this sample, this clonotype turned up many times. This chain connects TRBV11-3 to TRBJ2-3, with 11 nucleotides matching TRBD2. Germline CDR1 reads SGHNT; CDR2 reads YENEEA. The CDR3 totals 18 residues. Unmatched junction bases numbered 10, after V lost 5 bases and J lost 0 bases. The CDR3 reads CASSAGLADLGSTDTQYF. CDR3 in DNA: TGTGCCAGCAGCGCGGGACTAGCGGACTTGGGGAGCACAGATACGCAGTATTTT.

This chain uses TRBV6-2 or TRBV6-3 with TRBJ2-7; D is unresolved. CDR1 is MNHEY, CDR2 SVGEGT, per germline. The CDR3 has 14 residues. With 5 bases removed from V and 2 bases from J, the gap between germline ends came to 13 bases. CDR3 sequence (DNA): TGTGCCAGCAGTCCCCCAGGACCCCCCTACGAGCAGTACTTC. It specifies CASSPPGPPYEQYF.

In its sample, this clonotype was seen many times. This chain uses TRBV27 with TRBJ2-7, with D perhaps assigned TRBD1 or TRBD2 (5 bases each). Trimming shortened V by 1 base and J by 0 bases, and 10 bases separated the two germline ends. Germline-derived CDR1 and CDR2 are MNHEY and SMNVEV (reference sequence). There are 15 residues in the CDR3. This chain's CDR3 is CASSLFWGNSYEQYF. As DNA, the CDR3 is TGTGCCAGCAGTTTATTCTGGGGGAACTCCTACGAGCAGTACTTC.